What follows is one TCR beta chain and its context. Its antigen is unidentified. The data stem from a study of CXCR3-negative and CXCR3-positive naive CD8 T cells. Notes on the study in general: Surface CD5 matched across naive subsets, and TRB CDR3 properties served to infer TCR strength. The majority of assays used fresh PBMCs, and CXCR3 expression partially decreased after cryopreservation. Memory CD8+ cells showed much lower diversity, while both naive subsets were comparably high.

Cells classed as naive CD8+ T cells were CD45RO-CCR7+CD27+CD95-. Through 5' RACE with UMI labels, the TRB cDNA libraries were prepared. TCRdb re-called the 5' RACE reads and gives one entry per CDR3 protein, without DNA. The listing contains around 8,400 distinct CDR3 sequences. CDR3 length equals 14 residues. Germline assignment: CDR1 SGDLS and CDR2 YYNGEE. The source is a human donor in good health. Some clones in this sample may be carry-over from other donors' samples. The J gene is TRBJ1-1, the V gene TRBV9. Sequencing input: naive CXCR3- CD8+ T cells from blood. Subset given: CD45RO-CCR7+CD27+CD95- naive CD8+ T cells lacking CXCR3 (TNR3-). The CDR3 sequence is CASSVGRWETEAFF. The complete variable domain, with remaining parts taken from reference TRBV9 and TRBJ1-1, reads DSGVTQTPKHLITATGQRVTLRCSPRSGDLSVYWYQQSLDQGLQFLIQYYNGEERAKGNILERFSAQQFPDLHSELNLSSLELGDSALYFCASSVGRWETEAFFGQGTRLTVV.